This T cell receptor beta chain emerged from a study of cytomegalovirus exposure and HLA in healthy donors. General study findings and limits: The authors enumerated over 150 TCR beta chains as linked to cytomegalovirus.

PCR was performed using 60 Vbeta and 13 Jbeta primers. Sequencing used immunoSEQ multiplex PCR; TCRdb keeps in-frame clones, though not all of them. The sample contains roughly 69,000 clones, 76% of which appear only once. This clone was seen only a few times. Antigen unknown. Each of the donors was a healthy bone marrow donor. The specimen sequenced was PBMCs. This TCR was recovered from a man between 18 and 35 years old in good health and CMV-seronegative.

DNA for the CDR3: TGTGCCAGCAGCCTTCCGGGACTAGCGGGGGGGCTGGATACGCAGTATTTT. It specifies CASSLPGLAGGLDTQYF. The chain is built from TRBV14 and TRBJ2-3; 16 bases match TRBD2. The CDR3 covers 17 residues. The V segment lost 4 bases and the J segment 6 bases; nucleotides outside the gene matches: 7. Germline V CDR1 and CDR2: SGHDN, FVKESK.